This is a list of T cell receptor beta chains from one sample in a study of T cell repertoires in cytomegalovirus infection. In TCRdb, the reads were re-called with MiXCR into one record per CDR3 protein. This table holds about 680,000 distinct CDR3 sequences, around 24% found once. Source material: CD8+ T cells from PBMCs. The receptors come from a human donor in good health (CMV status not recorded). Some clones in this sample may be carry-over from other donors' samples. CDR3s include the opening cysteine and the closing phenylalanine or tryptophan. D genes are given only for firm matches. Clone sizes are given selectively: once, few, many, or a class where the clone is expanded.

clone_size: many; j_call: TRBJ2-1; v_call: TRBV28; d_call: TRBD2; cdr3_nt: TGTGCCAGCAGTTGGGGACTAGCGGGGGACAATGAGCAGTTCTTC; cdr3_aa: CASSWGLAGDNEQFF
clone_size: many; j_call: TRBJ2-2; v_call: TRBV7-2; d_call: TRBD1; cdr3_nt: TGTGCCAGCAGCTTAGGAGGGACAGGGGCTACCGGGGAGCTGTTTTTT; cdr3_aa: CASSLGGTGATGELFF
clone_size: few; j_call: TRBJ1-1; v_call: TRBV7-2; d_call: NA; cdr3_nt: TGTGCCAGCAGCTCCCGGGATTTGAACACTGAAGCTTTCTTT; cdr3_aa: CASSSRDLNTEAFF
clone_size: NA; j_call: TRBJ1-1; v_call: TRBV7-8; d_call: NA; cdr3_nt: TGTGCCAGCAGCCCAAACTCCATAGTTCCTGAAGCTTTCTTT; cdr3_aa: CASSPNSIVPEAFF
clone_size: NA; j_call: TRBJ2-7; v_call: TRBV7-9; d_call: NA; cdr3_nt: TGTGCCAGCAGCTTAGTCGTCGGGGAAATACGCGAGCAGTACTTC; cdr3_aa: CASSLVVGEIREQYF
clone_size: NA; j_call: TRBJ2-1; v_call: TRBV2; d_call: TRBD2; cdr3_nt: TGTGCCAACCTGGCTAGCGGGTATCTAGATGAGCAGTTCTTC; cdr3_aa: CANLASGYLDEQFF
clone_size: many; j_call: TRBJ2-3; v_call: TRBV7-9; d_call: TRBD2; cdr3_nt: TGTGCCAGCAGCTGGCTAGCGGGGGGACTGGGCACAGATACGCAGTATTTT; cdr3_aa: CASSWLAGGLGTDTQYF
clone_size: NA; j_call: TRBJ2-5; v_call: TRBV4-1; d_call: TRBD1; cdr3_nt: TGCGCCAGCAGCCAAGAGGGACAGGGACCCCCCGCGGATCAAGAGACCCAGTACTTC; cdr3_aa: CASSQEGQGPPADQETQYF
clone_size: NA; j_call: TRBJ2-3; v_call: TRBV28; d_call: TRBD2; cdr3_nt: TGTGCCAGCAGTTTAAGGGGACTAGCGGGGGACACAGATACGCAGTATTTT; cdr3_aa: CASSLRGLAGDTDTQYF
clone_size: NA; j_call: TRBJ2-1; v_call: TRBV29-1; d_call: TRBD2; cdr3_nt: TGCAGCGTGGGCAGGGACTACCCAGGCAATGAGCAGTTCTTC; cdr3_aa: CSVGRDYPGNEQFF
clone_size: NA; j_call: TRBJ2-4; v_call: TRBV20-1; d_call: TRBD1; cdr3_nt: TGCAGTGCTTGGGACAGGGGTTCAAGCGGGGCCAAAAACATTCAGTACTTC; cdr3_aa: CSAWDRGSSGAKNIQYF
clone_size: few; j_call: TRBJ2-5; v_call: TRBV4-2; d_call: NA; cdr3_nt: TGTGCCAGCAGCCAAGACGTCAGGGAAGGGGAGACCCAGTACTTC; cdr3_aa: CASSQDVREGETQYF
clone_size: many; j_call: TRBJ2-1; v_call: TRBV7-6; d_call: TRBD2; cdr3_nt: TGTGCCAGCAGCTTTCTAGCGGGGGGAGACAATGAGCAGTTCTTC; cdr3_aa: CASSFLAGGDNEQFF
clone_size: many; j_call: TRBJ2-7; v_call: TRBV7-6; d_call: NA; cdr3_nt: TGTGCCAGCAGCTTGGCGACGGAGTCCTACGAGCAGTACTTC; cdr3_aa: CASSLATESYEQYF
clone_size: many; j_call: TRBJ2-1; v_call: TRBV7-2; d_call: NA; cdr3_nt: TGTGCCAGCAGCCTTGGCAGGACAGCTAGCAATGAGCAGTTCTTC; cdr3_aa: CASSLGRTASNEQFF
clone_size: few; j_call: TRBJ2-7; v_call: TRBV29-1; d_call: NA; cdr3_nt: TGCAGCGTTTTTGGCAGCCATGCCTACGAGCAGTACTTC; cdr3_aa: CSVFGSHAYEQYF
clone_size: many; j_call: TRBJ2-5; v_call: TRBV7-6; d_call: NA; cdr3_nt: TGTGCCAGCCGCGGGGAGAACGGAGAGACCCAGTACTTC; cdr3_aa: CASRGENGETQYF
clone_size: few; j_call: TRBJ2-5; v_call: TRBV6-2/TRBV6-3; d_call: NA; cdr3_nt: TGTGCCAGCAGTTACGGGCAGGGGATAGAGACCCAGTACTTC; cdr3_aa: CASSYGQGIETQYF
clone_size: many; j_call: TRBJ2-1; v_call: TRBV10-1; d_call: TRBD2; cdr3_nt: TGCGCCACCCGCGGGGGGCTTCTCGACAATGAGCAGTTCTTC; cdr3_aa: CATRGGLLDNEQFF
clone_size: NA; j_call: TRBJ2-1; v_call: TRBV6-2/TRBV6-3; d_call: TRBD1; cdr3_nt: TGTGCCAGCAGTTACGCCCGGACAGGGTGGACTTTAGGGAATGAGCAGTTCTTC; cdr3_aa: CASSYARTGWTLGNEQFF
clone_size: NA; j_call: TRBJ2-3; v_call: TRBV7-9; d_call: NA; cdr3_nt: TGTGCCAGCAGCCCGGCGGTAGGGGATACGCAGTATTTT; cdr3_aa: CASSPAVGDTQYF
clone_size: few; j_call: TRBJ2-1; v_call: TRBV28; d_call: TRBD1; cdr3_nt: TGTGCCAGCAGTTTAGACAGGGGGCGCTCAGGTGAGCAGTTCTTC; cdr3_aa: CASSLDRGRSGEQFF
clone_size: few; j_call: TRBJ2-1; v_call: TRBV14; d_call: TRBD1; cdr3_nt: TGTGCCAGCAGCCAATTATTTCGACAGGGCGTCTACAATGAGCAGTTCTTC; cdr3_aa: CASSQLFRQGVYNEQFF
clone_size: NA; j_call: TRBJ2-1; v_call: TRBV6-5; d_call: NA; cdr3_nt: TGTGCCAGCACCTCTCTGAACAGAATAAGCAGCTCCTACAATGAGCAGTTCTTC; cdr3_aa: CASTSLNRISSSYNEQFF
clone_size: NA; j_call: TRBJ1-4; v_call: TRBV28; d_call: NA; cdr3_nt: TGTGCCAGCACCGGGACCCAAGGGGATAATGAAAAACTGTTTTTT; cdr3_aa: CASTGTQGDNEKLFF
clone_size: NA; j_call: TRBJ2-5; v_call: TRBV7-4; d_call: NA; cdr3_nt: TGTGTCAGCAGCTTATCGTCCTACCAAGAGACCCAGTACTTC; cdr3_aa: CVSSLSSYQETQYF
clone_size: NA; j_call: TRBJ2-1; v_call: TRBV28; d_call: TRBD2; cdr3_nt: TGTGCCAGCAGTTGGCGGGGGGGCCTGAGTAATGAGCAGTTCTTC; cdr3_aa: CASSWRGGLSNEQFF
clone_size: NA; j_call: TRBJ2-1; v_call: TRBV6-6; d_call: TRBD2; cdr3_nt: TGTGCCAGCACCGGGGGACTAGCGGGGTCCAATGAGCAGTTCTTC; cdr3_aa: CASTGGLAGSNEQFF
clone_size: NA; j_call: TRBJ2-2; v_call: TRBV5-6; d_call: NA; cdr3_nt: TGTGCCAGCGGCTTGTTCTATGAGGAGTTCGACACCGGGGAGCTGTTTTTT; cdr3_aa: CASGLFYEEFDTGELFF
clone_size: NA; j_call: TRBJ1-2; v_call: TRBV29-1; d_call: NA; cdr3_nt: TGCAGCCTTATAGATATCGGTGGCTACACCTTC; cdr3_aa: CSLIDIGGYTF
clone_size: NA; j_call: TRBJ2-7; v_call: TRBV7-6; d_call: NA; cdr3_nt: TGTGCCAGCAGCCCGGGACACAAATACGAGCAGTGCTTC; cdr3_aa: CASSPGHKYEQCF